The 32 T cell receptor beta chains below all came from one sample that was sequenced in a study of OX40 agonist ivuxolimab in advanced cancers. Produced via immunoSEQ multiplex PCR; TCRdb's table is partial and in-frame only. The sample contains over 30,000 clones, roughly 87% of which appear only once. This sample comprised CD4+ or CD8+ T cells sorted from blood, obtained in a trial of the OX40 agonist ivuxolimab. These receptors all come from an adult with an advanced solid tumor such as melanoma, head and neck, liver or kidney cancer.

J is TRBJ2-6 and V is TRBV5-1; 7 bases line up with TRBD1. In germline, CDR1 is SGHRS, CDR2 YFSETQ. The CDR3 has 19 residues. Trimming cost V 2 bases and J 0 bases; bases outside gene matches: 11. CDR3 sequence reads: CASSLLTGERRSGANVLTF. DNA for the CDR3: TGCGCCAGCAGCTTATTAACAGGGGAGCGGCGCTCTGGGGCCAACGTCCTGACTTTC.

A single count supports this clone. The rearrangement joins TRBV6-1 to TRBJ2-2, with 9 bases identical to TRBD2. The CDR3 has 15 residues. CDR1 and CDR2 from the germline V gene are MNHNS and SASEGT. With V trimmed by 1 base and J by 3 bases, 0 bases remained unmatched. This CDR3 reads CASSEGTSDTGELFF. CDR3 bases: TGTGCCAGCAGTGAAGGGACTAGCGACACCGGGGAGCTGTTTTTT.

The chain combines TRBV13 with TRBJ2-2; the match to TRBD2 covers 7 bases. Germline V lookup: CDR1 PRHDT, CDR2 FYEKMQ (reference sequence). The CDR3 totals 16 residues. V trimming: 3 bases; J trimming: 1 base; junction bases outside the gene matches: 5. CDR3 in amino acids: CASSFTTSENTGELFF. Here the CDR3 DNA reads TGTGCCAGCAGCTTTACAACTAGCGAGAACACCGGGGAGCTGTTTTTT.

This chain connects TRBV5-1 to TRBJ1-1; D remains ambiguous. Trimming stripped 2 bases from V and 8 bases from J, with 16 bases between. The CDR3 has 14 amino acids. CDR1 and CDR2 from the germline V gene are SGHRS and YFSETQ. The CDR3 nucleotides read TGCGCCAGCAGCTTCGAGGGATCGGTCGGGGAAGCTTTCTTT. Translated, it gives CASSFEGSVGEAFF. Looking up the rest from reference TRBV5-1 and TRBJ1-1 gives the full variable domain: KAGVTQTPRYLIKTRGQQVTLSCSPISGHRSVSWYQQTPGQGLQFLFEYFSETQRNKGNFPGRFSGRQFSNSRSEMNVSTLELGDSALYLCASSFEGSVGEAFFGQGTRLTVV.

V gene TRBV5-1 combines with J gene TRBJ1-1; the D gene is possibly TRBD1 (6 bases). The length of the CDR3 is 14 residues. Trimming took 4 bases from V and 0 from J, leaving 10 bases between them. Germline assignment: CDR1 SGHRS and CDR2 YFSETQ. The CDR3 region is CASSPQGMNTEAFF. The CDR3 bases are TGCGCCAGCAGCCCTCAGGGGATGAACACTGAAGCTTTCTTT.

As for this clone: The same CDR3 also results from other DNA sequences found in this sample. The chain carries TRBV5-1 and TRBJ2-7; D is unclear. CDR1 and CDR2 (germline): SGHRS, YFSETQ. The CDR3 is made up of 13 amino acids. The V gene lost 1 base and the J gene lost 6 bases, with 11 bases spanning the gap. For the CDR3, the DNA is TGCGCCAGCAGCTTGTGGACGGGTGGCGAGCAGTACTTC. Protein: CASSLWTGGEQYF.

This clone was detected a few times. This chain connects TRBV27 to TRBJ2-4; 9 positions match TRBD2. V lost 0 bases and J lost 1; bases outside the gene matches: 7. Germline assignment: CDR1 MNHEY and CDR2 SMNVEV (reference sequence). The CDR3 spans 18 residues. CDR3 sequence (DNA): TGTGCCAGCAGTTTATCGATTACTAGCGGGTATGCCAAAAACATTCAGTACTTC. Its protein product is CASSLSITSGYAKNIQYF.

The gene calls are TRBV5-8 and TRBJ2-5; 8 bases match TRBD2. The J call may be incorrect, as the DNA end agrees better with TRBJ2-7. The CDR3 extends over 17 amino acids. CDR1 and CDR2 from the germline V gene are SGHTS and YDEGEE. The CDR3 reads CASSARMSGGQSYEQYF. The CDR3 nucleotides are TGTGCCAGCAGCGCGAGGATGTCGGGGGGGCAATCCTACGAGCAGTACTTC.

This chain links TRBV19 with TRBJ2-7; D perhaps matches TRBD1 (6 bases). This CDR3 contains 14 residues. V was trimmed by 5 bases and J by 4 bases, leaving 15 bases between them. CDR1 is LNHDA, CDR2 SQIVND, per germline (reference sequence). DNA for the CDR3: TGTGCCAGTAGTCCAGGGGACACAGCGTACGAGCAGTACTTC. It codes for CASSPGDTAYEQYF.

The V gene is TRBV6-5, the J gene TRBJ2-7, with 7 positions matching TRBD1. The germline V gene has CDR1 MNHEY and CDR2 SVGAGI. The V gene end was trimmed by 0 bases and the J gene end by 2 bases; junction bases not matched to a gene: 4. CDR3 length: 15 residues. The CDR3 region is CASSYSRQGTYEQYF. CDR3 DNA: TGTGCCAGCAGTTACTCGCGACAGGGAACCTACGAGCAGTACTTC.

The chain is built from TRBV6-4 and TRBJ2-5; 8 positions match TRBD2. Germline CDR1 and CDR2: MRHNA and SNTAGT. With V trimmed by 6 bases and J by 3 bases, 6 bases remained unmatched. CDR3 length: 14 residues. CDR3 coding DNA: TGTGCCAGCAGCAGGAACGGGGGGGAAGAGACCCAGTACTTC. It encodes CASSRNGGEETQYF.

CDR3 in DNA: TGCGCCAGCAGTAGGGGGGATACAGGCCAAACCCACTCCTACGAGCAGTACTTC. This sequence encodes CASSRGDTGQTHSYEQYF. The chain couples TRBV5-1 to TRBJ2-7; D is tentatively TRBD1 or TRBD2 (6 bases each). The CDR3 has 18 amino acids. CDR1 is SGHRS and CDR2 is YFSETQ in the germline V gene. V was cut by 5 bases and J by 0 bases, with 24 bases left in between.

The V and J genes are TRBV7-2 and TRBJ2-7; D gene ambiguous. Per the germline V gene, CDR1 is SGHTA and CDR2 is FQGNSA. V dropped 2 bases and J dropped 0 bases, with 11 bases sitting between them. The CDR3 runs 15 residues. CDR3 DNA: TGTGCCAGCAGCTTATTCACGGGCAGCTCCTACGAGCAGTACTTC. Its protein product is CASSLFTGSSYEQYF.

The chain joins TRBV5-4 to TRBJ1-2; TRBD1 aligns across 9 bases. Germline trimming cut 3 bases from V and 4 bases from J; bases unmatched to any gene: 7. Germline CDR1 is SGHNT and CDR2 is YYREEE (reference sequence). This CDR3 comprises 15 residues. The CDR3 sequence: CASSSQGQGLYGYTF. CDR3 in DNA: TGTGCCAGCAGCTCCCAGGGACAGGGCCTCTATGGCTACACCTTC.

The chain carries TRBV6-4 and TRBJ2-2; D may match TRBD1 or TRBD2 (5 bases each). V shed 5 bases and J shed 4 bases, with 14 bases lying between them. This CDR3 has 15 residues. Germline CDR1 and CDR2: MRHNA and SNTAGT. The CDR3 is CASSPGPKGTGELFF. CDR3 sequence (DNA): TGTGCCAGCAGTCCGGGACCAAAGGGCACCGGGGAGCTGTTTTTT.

This clone is judged medium-sized. The gene calls are TRBV10-3 and TRBJ2-7; TRBD2 matches 15 bases. CDR1 ENHRY and CDR2 SYGVKD come from the germline V gene. J lost 5 bases, V lost 10 bases, and 9 bases had no gene match. The CDR3 spans 15 residues. In DNA form, the CDR3 reads TGTGCCACTAAAGGGACTAGCGGGAGGCTGAACGAGCAGTACTTC. Its protein is CATKGTSGRLNEQYF.

J is TRBJ2-5 and V is TRBV4-2; D remains ambiguous. Germline loops: CDR1 LGHNA, CDR2 YNFKEQ. V lost 0 bases and J 2 bases, leaving 1 base between the germline ends. The CDR3 covers 12 residues. DNA of the CDR3: TGTGCCAGCAGCCAAGAGCAAGAGACCCAGTACTTC. It is translated as CASSQEQETQYF.

The chain joins TRBV30 to TRBJ2-6; D call uncertain. V was clipped by 4 bases and J by 0 bases, with 16 bases between them. Germline loops: CDR1 GTSNPN, CDR2 SVGIG (reference sequence). The CDR3 is made up of 17 amino acids. Here the CDR3 DNA reads TGTGCCTGGATACTGGTCCCAACCCGCTCTGGGGCCAACGTCCTGACTTTC. Amino acid sequence: CAWILVPTRSGANVLTF.

The chain has TRBV6-1 and TRBJ2-1, with 13 bases aligning to TRBD2. The V gene's germline CDR1 is MNHNS and CDR2 SASEGT. This CDR3 is 13 amino acids long. With 4 bases clipped from V and 9 bases from J, the junction kept 0 bases outside the gene matches. For the CDR3, the DNA is TGTGCCAGCAGTGGACTAGCGGGAGGTGAGCAGTTCTTC. Protein: CASSGLAGGEQFF.

V gene TRBV19 combines with J gene TRBJ1-1; no definite D call. The CDR3 contains 13 residues. Per the germline V gene, CDR1 is LNHDA and CDR2 is SQIVND (reference sequence). The V gene lost 4 bases and the J gene lost 6 bases, with 12 bases spanning the gap. CDR3 bases: TGTGCCAGTAGTAACCAAGGGAGGTCTGAAGCTTTCTTT. This gives the protein CASSNQGRSEAFF. Filled out from reference TRBV19 and TRBJ1-1, the complete variable domain reads DGGITQSPKYLFRKEGQNVTLSCEQNLNHDAMYWYRQDPGQGLRLIYYSQIVNDFQKGDIAEGYSVSREKKESFPLTVTSAQKNPTAFYLCASSNQGRSEAFFGQGTRLTVV.

This clone was observed a single time. This chain connects TRBV6-1 to TRBJ1-5, with D perhaps TRBD1 (6 bases). Germline CDR1 is MNHNS and CDR2 is SASEGT. Trimming removed 2 bases at V and 6 bases at J, with 11 bases between. This CDR3 is built from 14 residues. CDR3 sequence (DNA): TGTGCCAGCAGTGAACGGGGGGCAAGTCAGCCCCAGCATTTT. Amino acid sequence: CASSERGASQPQHF.

The chain has TRBV27 and TRBJ1-2; TRBD1 agrees at 7 bases. The V and J ends lost 7 bases and 2 bases, in that order; junction bases with no gene match: 7. The CDR3 runs to 14 residues. The germline gives CDR1 MNHEY, CDR2 SMNVEV (reference sequence). The CDR3 DNA is TGTGCCAGCAAGACAGGGCGTCGGAACTATGGCTACACCTTC. Translating gives CASKTGRRNYGYTF.

V and J are TRBV9 and TRBJ2-2; TRBD1 matches 9 bases. Unmatched junction bases numbered 12, after V lost 3 bases and J lost 6 bases. The length of the CDR3 is 17 residues. Germline loops: CDR1 SGDLS, CDR2 YYNGEE. The chain's CDR3 is CASSAQNRGRSAGELFF. The CDR3 region has the DNA TGTGCCAGCAGCGCCCAGAACAGGGGGCGCAGCGCCGGGGAGCTGTTTTTT.

The CDR3 loop reads CASSPPVAGGREETQYF. DNA for the CDR3: TGTGCCAGCTCACCACCGGTGGCGGGGGGGCGTGAGGAGACCCAGTACTTC. The chain combines TRBV18 with TRBJ2-5; 9 positions match TRBD2. Looked up from germline, CDR1 is KGHSH and CDR2 is LQKENI. There are 17 residues in the CDR3. Unmatched junction bases numbered 10, after V lost 0 bases and J lost 5 bases. Supplemented by reference TRBV18 and TRBJ2-5, the full variable domain reads NAGVMQNPRHLVRRRGQEARLRCSPMKGHSHVYWYRQLPEEGLKFMVYLQKENIIDESGMPKERFSAEFPKEGPSILRIQQVVRGDSAAYFCASSPPVAGGREETQYFGPGTRLLVL.

The V gene is TRBV4-1, the J gene TRBJ2-1; D is perhaps TRBD1 (6 bases). The CDR3 has 15 amino acids. Germline loops: CDR1 MGHRA, CDR2 YSYEKL. Trimming cost V 5 bases and J 0 bases, with 11 bases left between them. The CDR3 reads CASSRQDYSYNEQFF. CDR3 sequence (DNA): TGCGCCAGCAGCAGACAGGATTACTCCTACAATGAGCAGTTCTTC.

This chain connects TRBV2 to TRBJ2-4, with 8 bases identical to TRBD1. Germline CDR1 and CDR2: SNHLY and FYNNEI. The CDR3 runs to 14 residues. V gave up 6 bases and J gave up 3 bases; unmatched junction bases: 4. In DNA, the CDR3 is TGTGCCAGCAGGGCGACAGGGGTCAAAAACATTCAGTACTTC. Translation: CASRATGVKNIQYF.

This sequence joins TRBV7-2 and TRBJ2-5; 9 bases fit TRBD2. V lost 1 base, J lost 5 bases, and 5 bases stayed unmatched. Per germline, CDR1 SGHTA and CDR2 FQGNSA. This CDR3 contains 15 residues. This CDR3 reads CASSLGGGALETQYF. The DNA of the CDR3 is TGTGCCAGCAGCTTAGGCGGGGGGGCCTTGGAGACCCAGTACTTC.

This chain links TRBV4-1 with TRBJ2-5; D gene ambiguous. Trimming cost V 1 base and J 2 bases, with 14 bases left between them. The CDR3 covers 16 residues. Germline CDR1 reads MGHRA; CDR2 reads YSYEKL. For the CDR3, the DNA is TGCGCCAGCAGCCAAGTTCCGTTTGGCTTTCAAGAGACCCAGTACTTC. It yields the protein CASSQVPFGFQETQYF.

V is TRBV27 and J is TRBJ2-1; D perhaps matches TRBD2 (6 bases). The CDR3 is 13 residues long. Trimming left V 3 bases short and J 7 bases short, with 10 bases between. Germline assignment: CDR1 MNHEY and CDR2 SMNVEV (reference sequence). The CDR3 region is CASSFELANEQFF. Here the CDR3 DNA reads TGTGCCAGCAGTTTCGAACTAGCTAATGAGCAGTTCTTC.

The genes are TRBV28 and TRBJ2-2; 8 bases fit TRBD2. Germline CDR1 MDHEN, CDR2 SYDVKM. The CDR3 runs 14 residues. Losses at the gene ends were 7 bases for V and 7 bases for J; bases not matched to a gene: 8. CDR3 nucleotides: TGTGCCAGCATCGGCGGGAGGCGTGGCGGGGAGCTGTTTTTT. It translates to CASIGGRRGGELFF.

The chain couples TRBV2 to TRBJ1-1, with D perhaps TRBD1 (5 bases). Germline CDR1 reads SNHLY; CDR2 reads FYNNEI. Trimming shortened V by 5 bases and J by 0 bases, and 7 bases separated the two germline ends. The CDR3 consists of 13 residues. CDR3 bases: TGTGCCAGCAGTTCGGACATGAACACTGAAGCTTTCTTT. Its protein product is CASSSDMNTEAFF.

This CDR3 reads CASSADHNQPQHF. CDR3 bases: TGCGCCAGCAGTGCGGACCACAATCAGCCCCAGCATTTT. V and J are TRBV10-1 and TRBJ1-5; D ambiguous. Trimming shortened V by 4 bases and J by 3 bases, and 7 bases separated the two germline ends. The CDR3 spans 13 residues. Per the germline V gene, CDR1 is WNHNN and CDR2 is SYGVQD (reference sequence).